This record looks at one T cell receptor beta chain sequence and its context. Other DNA sequences in the sample encode the same CDR3. The sample comes from a study of chemoradiotherapy in HPV16-positive cancers. Background on the study: Candidate HPV-specific clones and shared TCR motifs came from two HPV16-positive patients.

The germline CDR1 and CDR2 sequences are ENHRY and SYGVKD. V dropped 0 bases and J dropped 7 bases, with 4 bases sitting between them. This CDR3 has 12 amino acids. Profiling relied on immunoSEQ multiplex PCR, and the TCRdb table lists in-frame clones only, not all of them. Found here are several thousand clones, 75% to 90% of them singletons; the top ten hold approximately 3%. The chain combines TRBV10-3 with TRBJ2-1, with D unresolved. The sequence was collected from a human donor with HPV-associated anogenital cancer. The source was tumor tissue, collected from a patient who underwent chemoradiotherapy. CDR3 sequence (DNA): TGTGCCATCAGTGAGTCGAGGAATGAGCAGTTCTTC. It yields the protein CAISESRNEQFF.